A selection of T cell receptor beta chains follows, all from one sample in a study of CD8+CD57+ T cells in acquired aplastic anemia. A single record per CDR3 protein comes from TCRdb applying MiXCR to the reads. This table has approximately 130,000 distinct CDR3 sequences, about 50% appearing once. Sequencing input: sorted CD4+, CD8+, or CD8+CD57+ T cells (not recorded which) from PBMCs. Source of these receptors: a human donor with aplastic anemia. The CDR3 runs from the conserved cysteine through the conserved F or W. D genes are given only for firm matches. Expanded clones get a size class; other rows say once, few or many, or leave the size out.

TRBJ2-7	NA	NA	TRBV25-1	CASSAMRLGDYEQYF	TGTGCCAGCAGTGCTATGAGGCTGGGAGACTACGAGCAGTACTTC
TRBJ1-2	NA	NA	TRBV20-1	CSARDERTYGYTF	TGCAGTGCTAGAGATGAACGGACTTATGGCTACACCTTC
TRBJ1-1	NA	NA	TRBV24-1	CATSDLQETENTEAFF	TGTGCCACCAGTGATTTGCAGGAAACAGAGAACACTGAAGCTTTCTTT
TRBJ1-5	NA	many	TRBV25-1	CASSDRVFKSNQPQHF	TGTGCCAGCAGTGACAGGGTTTTTAAAAGCAATCAGCCCCAGCATTTT
TRBJ1-6	TRBD1	NA	TRBV20-1	CSVKGQNNSPLHF	TGCAGTGTTAAGGGACAGAATAATTCACCCCTCCACTTT
TRBJ1-2	NA	NA	TRBV10-3	CAISETALNYGYTF	TGTGCCATCAGTGAAACAGCCTTAAACTATGGCTACACCTTC
TRBJ1-4	NA	NA	TRBV7-9	CASSRTSKEEKLFF	TGTGCCAGCAGCCGGACCTCGAAGGAGGAAAAACTGTTTTTT
TRBJ2-1	TRBD2	NA	TRBV9	CASSSSGGSSYNEQFF	TGTGCCAGCAGCTCTAGCGGGGGGTCATCCTACAATGAGCAGTTCTTC
TRBJ1-4	TRBD1	few	TRBV15	CATSTDRVEKLFF	TGTGCCACCAGCACGGACAGGGTTGAAAAACTGTTTTTT
TRBJ1-2	NA	many	TRBV2	CARDLTDNYGYTF	TGTGCCAGGGATTTGACTGATAACTATGGCTACACCTTC
TRBJ2-5	TRBD2	NA	TRBV20-1	CSASGAQETQYF	TGCAGTGCGAGCGGGGCTCAAGAGACCCAGTACTTC
TRBJ1-2	NA	NA	TRBV10-3	CAISYQGGYTF	TGTGCCATCAGTTACCAGGGGGGCTACACCTTC
TRBJ2-1	NA	NA	TRBV11-1	CASSLGGMRYEQFF	TGTGCCAGCAGCTTAGGGGGGATGAGGTATGAGCAGTTCTTC
TRBJ2-1	NA	NA	TRBV24-1	CATSDLGGRIGEQFF	TGTGCCACCAGTGATTTGGGGGGCCGCATTGGTGAGCAGTTCTTC
TRBJ2-7	NA	many	TRBV4-1	CASSQDPGFMGYEQYF	TGCGCCAGCAGCCAAGATCCAGGTTTTATGGGATACGAGCAGTACTTC
TRBJ2-1	TRBD1	NA	TRBV10-3	CAIREDRGHNEQFF	TGTGCCATCAGGGAGGACAGGGGACACAATGAGCAGTTCTTC
TRBJ2-6	TRBD1	NA	TRBV25-1	CASRPGQGKTPGANVLTF	TGTGCCAGCAGGCCCGGACAGGGAAAGACACCTGGGGCCAACGTCCTGACTTTC
TRBJ1-2	NA	few	TRBV19	CASSPELLDGYTF	TGTGCCAGTAGTCCCGAACTGCTAGATGGCTACACCTTC
TRBJ1-6	TRBD1	NA	TRBV9	CASSVDGGGRGYSPLHF	TGTGCCAGCAGCGTAGACGGAGGAGGCAGGGGGTATTCACCCCTCCACTTT
TRBJ2-2	TRBD1	NA	TRBV5-1	CASSGTELVNTGELFF	TGCGCCAGCAGCGGGACAGAGCTAGTAAACACCGGGGAGCTGTTTTTT
TRBJ2-7	NA	once	TRBV12-3/TRBV12-4	CASSFGRGPYEQYF	TGTGCCAGCAGTTTCGGCAGGGGACCCTACGAGCAGTACTTC
TRBJ2-7	TRBD1	many	TRBV6-1	CASVGQAREQYF	TGTGCCAGCGTGGGACAGGCCCGGGAGCAGTACTTC
TRBJ2-7	NA	NA	TRBV10-2	CASSELSGVTAYEQYF	TGCGCCAGCAGTGAGTTGAGCGGAGTAACTGCCTACGAGCAGTACTTC
TRBJ1-1	NA	NA	TRBV10-3	CAISAGSEAFF	TGTGCCATCAGTGCAGGGTCTGAAGCTTTCTTT